The 30 T cell receptor beta chains in this list originate from one sample, sequenced in a study of OX40 agonist ivuxolimab in advanced cancers. Assay used: immunoSEQ multiplex PCR; TCRdb lists only in-frame clones, some missing. The sample carries some 80,000 clones, about 83% recorded once. Specimen: CD4+ or CD8+ T cells sorted from blood, collected in a trial of the OX40 agonist ivuxolimab. The origin of the receptors is an adult with an advanced solid tumor such as melanoma, head and neck, liver or kidney cancer.

V gene TRBV19 combines with J gene TRBJ1-2; the D is unclear. The germline V and J ends were trimmed by 6 bases and 3 bases, with 14 bases remaining between them. The V gene's germline CDR1 is LNHDA and CDR2 SQIVND (reference sequence). The length of the CDR3 is 14 residues. CDR3 nucleotides: TGTGCCAGTAGACGCACTGGGAGGGACTATGGCTACACCTTC. Translation: CASRRTGRDYGYTF.

The rearrangement joins TRBV11-3 to TRBJ2-3; 10 nucleotides match TRBD2. The CDR3 totals 16 residues. Germline CDR1 reads SGHNT; CDR2 reads YENEEA. The J segment lost 0 bases and the V segment lost 5 bases, leaving 5 bases of the junction unmatched. The CDR3 region has the DNA TGTGCCAGCAGCGTCTCAGCGGGGGGGAGCACAGATACGCAGTATTTT. This codes for CASSVSAGGSTDTQYF.

This rearrangement joins TRBV5-4 to TRBJ2-5; D not certain. There are 12 residues in the CDR3. V dropped 0 bases and J dropped 2 bases, with 2 bases sitting between them. The germline V gene has CDR1 SGHNT and CDR2 YYREEE (reference sequence). CDR3: CASSLGQETQYF. CDR3 DNA: TGTGCCAGCAGCTTGGGGCAAGAGACCCAGTACTTC.

The chain links TRBV9 to TRBJ2-1; 10 nucleotides match TRBD2. Germline CDR1 SGDLS, CDR2 YYNGEE. V trimming: 2 bases; J trimming: 3 bases; junction bases outside the gene matches: 2. This CDR3 spans 15 amino acids. CDR3: CASSVTSGNYNEQFF. The CDR3, as DNA: TGTGCCAGCAGCGTCACTAGCGGGAACTACAATGAGCAGTTCTTC.

The CDR3 reads CASSLPGHSSGNTIYF. The CDR3 bases are TGTGCCAGCTCACTACCGGGACATAGCTCTGGAAACACCATATATTTT. The chain combines TRBV18 with TRBJ1-3, with a possible D match to TRBD1 (6 bases). This CDR3 has 16 amino acids. V lost 4 bases and J lost 0, with 13 bases in between. CDR1 and CDR2 (germline): KGHSH, LQKENI.

This clone was observed a few times. The gene calls are TRBV7-9 and TRBJ2-1, with a tentative D call TRBD2 (7 bases). Germline CDR1 reads SEHNR; CDR2 reads FQNEAQ (reference sequence). The CDR3 sequence is 13 residues long. Trimming took 5 bases from V and 7 from J, leaving 12 bases between them. The CDR3 sequence is CASSPEGGNEQFF. Here the CDR3 DNA reads TGTGCCAGCAGCCCAGAGGGGGGGAATGAGCAGTTCTTC.

The genes are TRBV19 and TRBJ1-1, with D hard to call. The CDR3 is made up of 14 amino acids. Trimming removed 1 base from V and 4 bases from J, with 10 bases in between. CDR1 LNHDA and CDR2 SQIVND come from the germline V gene (reference sequence). CDR3 DNA: TGTGCCAGTAGTATAGGAGCTCCGAGCACTGAAGCTTTCTTT. It translates to CASSIGAPSTEAFF.

This chain links TRBV9 with TRBJ2-1, with TRBD2 as a possible D gene (5 bases). The germline gives CDR1 SGDLS, CDR2 YYNGEE. Trimming cost V 0 bases and J 1 base, with 17 bases left between them. The CDR3 is made up of 18 amino acids. As DNA, the CDR3 is TGTGCCAGCAGCGTAGCCCTAGCCGGTCGAAGTTCCTACAATGAGCAGTTCTTC. Translation: CASSVALAGRSSYNEQFF.

CDR3 residues: CASRTTGGENTIYF. The CDR3 DNA reads TGTGCCAGCAGGACGACAGGGGGGGAGAACACCATATATTTT. The V and J genes are TRBV2 and TRBJ1-3, with 9 bases aligning to TRBD1. The length of the CDR3 is 14 residues. Germline CDR1 reads SNHLY; CDR2 reads FYNNEI. The V segment lost 6 bases and the J segment 7 bases; nucleotides outside the gene matches: 7.

The rearrangement uses TRBV4-1 and TRBJ1-2; D is unclear. Trimming left V 0 bases short and J 8 bases short, with 19 bases between. The CDR3 contains 16 residues. The V gene's germline CDR1 is MGHRA and CDR2 YSYEKL. CDR3 sequence: CASSQDPEVGYFGYTF. The CDR3, as DNA: TGCGCCAGCAGCCAAGATCCCGAGGTGGGTTATTTCGGCTACACCTTC.

The J gene is TRBJ2-4, the V gene TRBV19; 8 bases are a match to TRBD1. This CDR3 is 16 amino acids long. V was clipped by 1 base and J by 0 bases; unmatched bases: 2. The V gene's germline CDR1 is LNHDA and CDR2 SQIVND (reference sequence). CDR3 sequence (DNA): TGTGCCAGTAGTATAGGGACAGGGATAGCCAAAAACATTCAGTACTTC. Translating it yields CASSIGTGIAKNIQYF.

Only a few counts were recorded for this clone. The chain carries TRBV6-1 and TRBJ2-3, with 8 bases fitting TRBD1. The V gene end was trimmed by 6 bases and the J gene end by 5 bases; junction bases not matched to a gene: 4. The CDR3 contains 13 residues. Germline values: CDR1 MNHNS, CDR2 SASEGT. This CDR3 reads CASRGQVLDTQYF. For the CDR3, the DNA is TGTGCCAGCAGGGGACAGGTTCTAGATACGCAGTATTTT.

The chain combines TRBV5-1 with TRBJ2-5; TRBD2 might be the D (5 bases). Germline CDR1 SGHRS, CDR2 YFSETQ. The CDR3 sequence is 15 residues long. V lost 4 bases and J lost 2, with 15 bases in between. In DNA, the CDR3 is TGCGCCAGCAGCGCTCAACCCGGGGTACAAGAGACCCAGTACTTC. This sequence encodes CASSAQPGVQETQYF.

The rearrangement uses TRBV7-9 and TRBJ1-5; the D is unclear. V was trimmed by 0 bases and J by 1 base, leaving 4 bases between them. Germline V gene data show CDR1 as SEHNR and CDR2 as FQNEAQ (reference sequence). The CDR3 contains 14 residues. CDR3 coding DNA: TGTGCCAGCAGCTTAGCGGGCAGCAATCAGCCCCAGCATTTT. It specifies CASSLAGSNQPQHF.

The gene calls are TRBV28 and TRBJ2-5; no clear D gene. Deletions cut 3 bases from V and 2 bases from J, with 10 bases between. The CDR3 covers 14 residues. Germline V lookup: CDR1 MDHEN, CDR2 SYDVKM. CDR3 nucleotides: TGTGCCAGCAGTTTGTTAGTCAGTCAAGAGACCCAGTACTTC. Its protein is CASSLLVSQETQYF.

The rearrangement joins TRBV5-4 to TRBJ2-1; no clear D. CDR1 is SGHNT and CDR2 is YYREEE in the germline V gene (reference sequence). V gave up 0 bases and J gave up 7 bases, with 8 bases separating them. The CDR3 length is 13 residues. The CDR3 reads CASSLAAANEQFF. The CDR3 bases are TGTGCCAGCAGCTTGGCGGCGGCGAATGAGCAGTTCTTC.

The chain has TRBV28 and TRBJ1-2, with a weak D call TRBD1 (5 bases). CDR3 size: 15 residues. The V gene lost 1 base and the J gene lost 1 base, with 10 bases spanning the gap. The germline CDR1 and CDR2 sequences are MDHEN and SYDVKM. CDR3 bases: TGTGCCAGCAGTTTATACGGGACGGATAACTATGGCTACACCTTC. Encoded protein: CASSLYGTDNYGYTF.

This rearrangement joins TRBV21-1 to TRBJ2-7; TRBD2 is the table's D call, not checked against the DNA. TRBV21-1 is flagged as a pseudogene. The CDR3 loop spans 21 amino acids. The CDR3, as DNA: TGTGCCAGCAGCAAAGAGGGGATGCGCGGGAGGGCGGGCCTGGGAAATTACGAGCAGTACTTC. Translated: CASSKEGMRGRAGLGNYEQYF.

V usage is TRBV2 and J usage is TRBJ1-1, with D perhaps matching TRBD1 (5 bases). The germline gives CDR1 SNHLY, CDR2 FYNNEI. CDR3 length: 12 amino acids. With 4 bases removed from V and 10 bases from J, the gap between germline ends came to 13 bases. The CDR3 region is CASSAQGFGAFF. CDR3 DNA: TGTGCCAGCAGTGCTCAGGGATTCGGAGCTTTCTTT.

This clone is a singleton in its sample. V gene TRBV4-1 combines with J gene TRBJ1-4, with a tentative D call TRBD1 (6 bases). The V gene's germline CDR1 is MGHRA and CDR2 YSYEKL. The V end was cut by 3 bases, the J end by 7 bases, with 18 bases between. The CDR3 spans 16 residues. Here the CDR3 DNA reads TGCGCCAGCAGCCATAACACAGGGTATGGAGGTGAAAAACTGTTTTTT. Translated, it gives CASSHNTGYGGEKLFF.

This rearrangement joins TRBV2 to TRBJ2-1; 8 bases are shared with TRBD2. Germline assignment: CDR1 SNHLY and CDR2 FYNNEI. The CDR3 extends over 15 amino acids. J gave up 7 bases and V 10 bases, and 15 bases lay outside the gene matches. CDR3 loop: CATSMTSGSPNEQFF. The CDR3 region has the DNA TGTGCCACCTCTATGACGAGCGGGAGTCCTAATGAGCAGTTCTTC.

V is TRBV29-1 and J is TRBJ2-7; D call uncertain. This CDR3 spans 12 amino acids. The ends were cut back, 6 bases at V and 3 bases at J, with 12 bases in the middle. Germline V CDR1 and CDR2: SQVTM, ANQGSEA. CDR3 DNA: TGCAGCGTCGGACGGACGGGCTACGAGCAGTACTTC. Protein sequence: CSVGRTGYEQYF.

This chain connects TRBV7-2 to TRBJ2-3; no clear D gene. Trimming shortened V by 1 base and J by 11 bases, and 10 bases separated the two germline ends. This CDR3 region has 12 residues. The germline gives CDR1 SGHTA, CDR2 FQGNSA. CDR3 DNA sequence: TGTGCCAGCAGCTTAGATCAAGGATGGCAGTATTTT. Its translation: CASSLDQGWQYF.

This clone was seen only a few times. The J gene is TRBJ2-5, the V gene TRBV2, with TRBD1 matching over 8 bases. CDR3 length: 14 residues. Germline CDR1 is SNHLY and CDR2 is FYNNEI. Trimming at V came to 6 bases and at J to 4 bases, leaving 7 bases not matched to a gene. The CDR3: CASSWTGLAETQYF. In DNA, the CDR3 is TGTGCCAGCAGCTGGACAGGGCTTGCAGAGACCCAGTACTTC. Looking up the rest from reference TRBV2 and TRBJ2-5 gives the full variable domain: EPEVTQTPSHQVTQMGQEVILRCVPISNHLYFYWYRQILGQKVEFLVSFYNNEISEKSEIFDDQFSVERPDGSNFTLKIRSTKLEDSAMYFCASSWTGLAETQYFGPGTRLLVL.

The chain combines TRBV29-1 with TRBJ2-4; 8 bases map to TRBD2. The CDR3 extends over 17 amino acids. The V segment lost 0 bases and the J segment 3 bases; nucleotides outside the gene matches: 10. Looked up from germline, CDR1 is SQVTM and CDR2 is ANQGSEA. CDR3 region: CSVEDQGLERFKNIQYF. DNA of the CDR3: TGCAGCGTTGAAGATCAGGGACTAGAGAGATTCAAAAACATTCAGTACTTC.

The chain combines TRBV9 with TRBJ2-3, with 9 bases identical to TRBD2. V shed 0 bases and J 1 base; nucleotides not matched to a gene: 3. The CDR3 covers 16 residues. Germline-derived CDR1 and CDR2 are SGDLS and YYNGEE. The CDR3 region has the DNA TGTGCCAGCAGCGTAGTGCCTAGCGGGGGCACAGATACGCAGTATTTT. Protein sequence: CASSVVPSGGTDTQYF.

The V call is TRBV7-9, the J call TRBJ2-7, with 12 bases identical to TRBD2. Per the germline V gene, CDR1 is SEHNR and CDR2 is FQNEAQ (reference sequence). The CDR3 consists of 15 residues. The ends lost 3 bases at V and 3 bases at J; junction bases unmatched: 3. The CDR3 coding sequence is TGTGCCAGCAGCTTTCGACTAGCGGGAGACTACGAGCAGTACTTC. Protein product: CASSFRLAGDYEQYF.

The J gene is TRBJ1-2, the V gene TRBV2; 12 bases line up with TRBD1. There are 14 residues in the CDR3. The trim removed 6 bases at V and 8 bases at J, leaving 7 bases unmatched. The germline V gene has CDR1 SNHLY and CDR2 FYNNEI. The chain's CDR3 is CASSYTGTGGGYTF. In DNA form, the CDR3 reads TGTGCCAGCAGCTATACCGGGACAGGGGGCGGCTACACCTTC.

The rearrangement joins TRBV7-6 to TRBJ1-2, with TRBD1 matching over 8 bases. The CDR3 covers 13 residues. V gave up 4 bases and J gave up 8 bases; unmatched junction bases: 6. Germline CDR1 SGHVS, CDR2 FNYEAQ. DNA of the CDR3: TGTGCCAGCAGCTCGGACAGGGTGAAAGGCTACACCTTC. Translating gives CASSSDRVKGYTF.

In DNA, the CDR3 is TGTGCCAGCAGTTTGGGACAGGGGGTGAACACTGAAGCTTTCTTT. Protein product: CASSLGQGVNTEAFF. The chain recombines TRBV6-5 with TRBJ1-1; TRBD1 agrees at 11 bases. The CDR3 is 15 residues long. V was clipped by 4 bases and J by 0 bases; unmatched bases: 1. Germline V gives CDR1 MNHEY, CDR2 SVGAGI.